Listed below are T cell receptor beta chains from one sample, sequenced in a study of cytomegalovirus exposure and HLA in healthy donors. Measured with immunoSEQ multiplex PCR; TCRdb has only the in-frame clones, and not every one. The data show around 200,000 clones, around 81% seen once. The specimen was PBMCs. The source is a woman between 18 and 29 years old in good health and CMV-seropositive. CDR3s include the opening cysteine and the closing phenylalanine or tryptophan.

j_gene | v_gene | CDR3aa
TRBJ1-5 | TRBV11-1 | CASSTNLRQAKYQPQHF
TRBJ2-5 | TRBV7-9 | CASSSDRGQTQYF
TRBJ2-7 | TRBV5-5 | CASSLGPGGRELNEQYF
TRBJ2-3 | TRBV27 | CASSSTDTQYF
TRBJ1-1 | TRBV5-1 | CASSAGQGARGTEAFF
TRBJ1-1 | TRBV13 | CASSSRKMGPTGRLTEAFF
TRBJ2-7 | TRBV7-8 | CASSSRRTGWETGRGEQYF
TRBJ2-7 | TRBV10-1 | CASREGHGRGEQYF
TRBJ2-5 | TRBV9 | CASSVSGGQETQYF
TRBJ2-7 | TRBV29-1 | CSVGIAGGSYEQYF
TRBJ1-2 | TRBV6-1 | CASGRGLGYTF
TRBJ2-7 | TRBV7-2 | CASSPAGTTYEQYF
TRBJ1-5 | TRBV27 | CASRPGTGGNQPQHF
TRBJ1-1 | TRBV4-1 | CASSHLPGQGKMNTEAFF
TRBJ1-1 | TRBV7-3 | CASSGQVNTEAFF
TRBJ1-6 | TRBV6-1 | CASSERSGTGNSPLHF
TRBJ1-2 | TRBV13 | CASQVRAEGDYGYTF
TRBJ2-5 | TRBV9 | CASSVGPSGQETQYF
TRBJ1-1 | TRBV5-1 | CASSLGQAIGTEAFF
TRBJ1-4 | TRBV4-3 | CASSHQGGEKLFF
TRBJ2-1 | TRBV9 | CASSVPESDEQFF
TRBJ1-2 | TRBV7-9 | CASSSETGGSGYTF
TRBJ1-1 | TRBV5-6 | CASSFPGGNTEAFF
TRBJ1-1 | TRBV19 | CASSMGGLGGKTEAFF
TRBJ1-1 | TRBV12-5 | CASGLPDTEAFF
TRBJ2-7 | TRBV6-1 | CASSGVEGREQYF
TRBJ1-2 | TRBV14 | CASSQQGTYGYTF
TRBJ2-5 | TRBV11-3 | CASSLVQKGPPETQYF
TRBJ2-2 | TRBV4-2 | CASSRSSGGHTGELFF
TRBJ1-5 | TRBV6-6 | CASSGRGSNQPQHF
TRBJ2-3 | TRBV10-3 | CAVGQQPGQGTDTQYF
TRBJ2-7 | TRBV6-5 | CASSYSTGVPYEQYF
TRBJ2-7 | TRBV4-1 | CASSQANRGSREQYF
TRBJ1-2 | TRBV2 | CASSSQGLGYTF
TRBJ1-4 | TRBV19 | CASSKAGQGGHEKLFF
TRBJ1-5 | TRBV2 | CASSRTGGFQPQHF
TRBJ2-7 | TRBV15 | CATSRERESYEQYF
TRBJ2-5 | TRBV7-3 | CASSDPRGEKETQYF
TRBJ1-4 | TRBV4-1 | CASSQIERGGEKLFF
TRBJ1-3 | TRBV6-1 | CANGQGPGNTIYF
TRBJ2-1 | TRBV7-9 | CASSSKTSGSSYNEQFF
TRBJ2-2 | TRBV4-2 | CASTRGTRASTGELFF
TRBJ2-5 | TRBV7-7 | CASSLTGVGGYQETQYF
TRBJ1-2 | TRBV27 | CASSLRETVYGYTF
TRBJ2-7 | TRBV27 | CASRIGTSGAAYEQYF
TRBJ1-1 | TRBV5-1 | CASSLQGVGNEAFF
TRBJ2-1 | TRBV5-1 | CASSLTGYNEQFF